This T cell receptor beta chain emerged from a study of T cells after yellow fever vaccination. On the study more broadly: Fractions of low cell number were prepared using SMART-Seq v4 Ultra Low Input. General observations from the study: There was a small share of clonotypes that showed up in both the CD4 and CD8 compartments. FACS-sorted repertoires could harbor abundant contaminating bulk-population clonotypes.

This clonotype appeared a few times. The antigen is undetermined. By 5'RACE template switching, TCR cDNA was produced, with a universal primer site and UMIs added in the process. TCRdb passed the 5' RACE reads through MiXCR, listing each CDR3 protein once. This table holds some 240,000 distinct CDR3 sequences, about 5.2% found once. V lost 8 bases and J 3 bases, leaving 14 bases between the germline ends. The germline CDR1 and CDR2 sequences are SGHRS and YFSETQ. CDR3 length: 13 amino acids. This sequence originates from a man younger than 35 who received the YFV17D yellow fever vaccine. The starting material was CD4+ T cells sorted from PBMCs, obtained on the day of the yellow fever booster vaccination. V and J are TRBV5-1 and TRBJ1-2, with a tentative D call TRBD1 (5 bases). CDR3 nucleotides: TGCGCCAGTTCGGACCGGGGCGACTATGGCTACACCTTC. It yields the protein CASSDRGDYGYTF. The full variable domain, completed using reference TRBV5-1 and TRBJ1-2, is KAGVTQTPRYLIKTRGQQVTLSCSPISGHRSVSWYQQTPGQGLQFLFEYFSETQRNKGNFPGRFSGRQFSNSRSEMNVSTLELGDSALYLCASSDRGDYGYTFGSGTRLTVV.